This passage covers 8 T cell receptor beta chains from one sample sequenced in a study of T cells during gluten challenge in celiac disease. TCRdb itself ran the 5' RACE reads through MiXCR, one entry per CDR3 protein. Of roughly 220 distinct CDR3 sequences in the sample, under 20% were seen once. Lineage-negative, tetramer-binding CD3+ CD4+ cells lacking CD45RA and CD62L but expressing integrin beta7 were gated. Sequenced material: gluten-specific CD4+ T cells sorted from blood using tetramers, taken at baseline or on day 6, 14 or 28 of gluten challenge (not recorded which). The receptor source for this set is a male donor with celiac disease.

This clonotype is hyperexpanded. The chain employs TRBV4-2 and TRBJ2-5, with D possibly matching TRBD2 (5 bases). Trimming pared 4 bases from V and 1 base from J, leaving 13 bases between. The CDR3 has 15 residues. The germline gives CDR1 LGHNA, CDR2 YNFKEQ. The CDR3 protein is CASSLIGVGQETQYF. The CDR3, as DNA: TGTGCCAGCAGCCTCATCGGGGTCGGCCAAGAGACCCAGTACTTC.

This clonotype is judged large. V usage is TRBV21-1 and J usage is TRBJ2-7; the table names TRBD1, a call not compared with the DNA. TRBV21-1 is given as a pseudogene. CDR3 size: 13 residues. The CDR3 DNA reads as TGTGCCAGGGGGGGACAGGAGTCCGGCGAGCAGTACTTC. Translated, it gives CARGGQESGEQYF.

By share, this clonotype counts as medium-sized. The V and J genes are TRBV20-1 and TRBJ1-1; maybe TRBD1 (5 bases). The germline V gene has CDR1 DFQATT and CDR2 SNEGSKA (reference sequence). V lost 6 bases and J lost 3, with 14 bases in between. CDR3 length equals 13 residues. The CDR3 DNA reads TGCAGTGCATTTCTCGGGGGAGACACTGAAGCTTTCTTT. Translated, it gives CSAFLGGDTEAFF.

Within the sample, this clonotype is large (0.1 to 1%). The chain uses TRBV20-1 and TRBJ2-3, with D perhaps given as TRBD1 or TRBD2 (5 bases each). The V and J ends lost 6 bases and 0 bases respectively, with 13 bases between them. Germline values: CDR1 DFQATT, CDR2 SNEGSKA (reference sequence). The CDR3 is 14 amino acids. The CDR3 region has the DNA TGCAGTGCCCAGAGGGGTGGGAGCACAGATACGCAGTATTTT. It is translated as CSAQRGGSTDTQYF.

By sample share, this clonotype is large (0.1 to 1%). The chain recombines TRBV30 with TRBJ2-1, with D uncertain. V lost 2 bases, J lost 5 bases, and 13 bases lay in between. This CDR3 is 14 amino acids long. CDR1 is GTSNPN and CDR2 is SVGIG in the germline V gene (reference sequence). CDR3 DNA sequence: TGTGCCTGGAGTCCCCTCCCGACTGACAATGAGCAGTTCTTC. The encoded protein is CAWSPLPTDNEQFF. Full variable domain (remainder filled in from reference TRBV30 and TRBJ2-1): SQTIHQWPATLVQPVGSPLSLECTVEGTSNPNLYWYRQAAGRGLQLLFYSVGIGQISSEVPQNLSASRPQDRQFILSSKKLLLSDSGFYLCAWSPLPTDNEQFFGPGTRLTVL.

This chain joins TRBV4-2 and TRBJ2-7, with TRBD2 matching 10 bases. Trimming took 0 bases from V and 7 from J; bases not matched to a gene: 9. The germline V gene has CDR1 LGHNA and CDR2 YNFKEQ. The CDR3 extends over 16 amino acids. In DNA form, the CDR3 reads TGTGCCAGCAGCCAAGATTTCGAGCGGGGGGGCCGGGAGCAGTACTTC. Encoded protein: CASSQDFERGGREQYF.

As regards this clonotype: The junction departs from germline at one end; a sequencing error may be responsible. The rearrangement joins TRBV7-2 to TRBJ2-3; D may be TRBD1 (6 bases). Germline V gene data show CDR1 as SGHTA and CDR2 as FQGNSA. The CDR3 loop spans 13 amino acids. The CDR3 DNA reads as TGTGCCAGCGGCTTCAGGTGGACAGATACACAGTATTTT. Translating gives CASGFRWTDTQYF.

The chain recombines TRBV7-2 with TRBJ2-7, with 10 bases that match TRBD1. The CDR3 sequence is 18 residues long. Germline trimming cut 4 bases from V and 2 bases from J; bases unmatched to any gene: 14. Germline V gives CDR1 SGHTA, CDR2 FQGNSA. As DNA, the CDR3 is TGTGCCAGCAGCTCACCCCCCCCGGGACAGGGGTTCCCCTACGAGCAGTACTTC. Its translation: CASSSPPPGQGFPYEQYF.